Listed below are T cell receptor beta chains from one sample, sequenced in a study of T-cell reconstitution after alpha-beta-depleted transplantation in children. Each CDR3 protein is one row after TCRdb ran MiXCR on the PCR reads. The top ten clones hold 20% to 30% of a sample with around 300,000 distinct CDR3 sequences, under 14% of them seen once. The material sequenced was peripheral blood, taken 180 days after TCRalphabeta/CD19-depleted stem cell transplant. These receptors were obtained from a male patient between 2 and 15 years old who had a stem cell transplant for chronic granulomatous disease, so the T cells may come from the graft donor. CDR3s include the opening cysteine and the closing phenylalanine or tryptophan. The D gene is left open where the match is weak. Clone size is shown for a subset of rows, as once, few, many or a class of expanded clone.

D gene: TRBD1; clone size: many; V gene: TRBV28; J gene: TRBJ2-7; CDR3 DNA: TGTGCCAGCAGCGCCCGGGGACAGGAATCATACGAGCAGTACTTC; CDR3 protein: CASSARGQESYEQYF
D gene: .; clone size: many; V gene: TRBV7-2; J gene: TRBJ1-6; CDR3 DNA: TGTGCCAGCAGCGTAACCCTCCAGGGTCATCCCCTCCACTTT; CDR3 protein: CASSVTLQGHPLHF
D gene: .; clone size: many; V gene: TRBV5-1; J gene: TRBJ2-7; CDR3 DNA: TGCGCCAGCAGCCGAGGTAGCGCATCCTACGAGCAGTACTTC; CDR3 protein: CASSRGSASYEQYF
D gene: TRBD1; clone size: many; V gene: TRBV7-3; J gene: TRBJ2-2; CDR3 DNA: TGTGCCAGCAGCCCCCGGACAGGGGAGGGTGCCGGGGAGCTGTTTTTT; CDR3 protein: CASSPRTGEGAGELFF
D gene: .; clone size: many; V gene: TRBV5-1; J gene: TRBJ2-7; CDR3 DNA: TGCGCCAGCAGCTTGTCGGGGGTTCTGGAGCAGTACTTC; CDR3 protein: CASSLSGVLEQYF
D gene: TRBD2; clone size: .; V gene: TRBV19; J gene: TRBJ2-1; CDR3 DNA: TGTGCCAGTAGGCGGACTAGCGGCAACAATGAGCAGTTCTTC; CDR3 protein: CASRRTSGNNEQFF
D gene: .; clone size: many; V gene: TRBV7-3; J gene: TRBJ2-6; CDR3 DNA: TGTGCCAGCAGCTCAGGGGGGGCCAACGTCCTGACTTTC; CDR3 protein: CASSSGGANVLTF
D gene: TRBD2; clone size: many; V gene: TRBV5-5; J gene: TRBJ2-1; CDR3 DNA: TGTGCCAGCCGGGAGGGCCCTTACAATGAGCAGTTCTTC; CDR3 protein: CASREGPYNEQFF
D gene: TRBD2; clone size: many; V gene: TRBV7-6; J gene: TRBJ2-1; CDR3 DNA: TGTGCCAGCAGCGCCCTTCTAGCGGGAGTATACAATGAGCAGTTCTTC; CDR3 protein: CASSALLAGVYNEQFF
D gene: TRBD1; clone size: few; V gene: TRBV25-1; J gene: TRBJ1-1; CDR3 DNA: TGTGCCAGCTTAAGACAGGGTATGAACACTGAAGCTTTCTTT; CDR3 protein: CASLRQGMNTEAFF
D gene: .; clone size: many; V gene: TRBV7-8; J gene: TRBJ2-7; CDR3 DNA: TGTGCCAGCAGCCGCCGGGGGGACAGGAACTACGAGCAGTACTTC; CDR3 protein: CASSRRGDRNYEQYF
D gene: TRBD1; clone size: many; V gene: TRBV28; J gene: TRBJ1-2; CDR3 DNA: TGTGCCAGCAGTACCGGACAGGGGGCGATCTATGGCTACACCTTC; CDR3 protein: CASSTGQGAIYGYTF